What follows is one T cell receptor beta chain and its context. Its antigen remains unidentified. The TRB cDNA libraries were prepared by 5' RACE with UMI labels. TCRdb re-called the 5' RACE reads and catalogs CDR3 proteins one per entry, DNA excluded. In all, the sample yields over 95,000 distinct CDR3 sequences. Germline V lookup: CDR1 SGHRS, CDR2 YFSETQ. The CDR3 length is 14 residues. The sample originates from a study of CXCR3-negative and CXCR3-positive naive CD8 T cells. Study-wide results and caveats: A higher hydrophobicity marked the TRB CDR3s of CXCR3-positive naive cells versus CXCR3-negative naive cells.

The J gene is TRBJ2-5, the V gene TRBV5-1. The TCR originated in a human donor in good health. Some clones in this sample may be carry-over from other donors' samples. Sequencing was carried out using naive CXCR3+ CD8+ T cells from blood. Indicated subset: CD45RO-CCR7+CD27+CD95- naive CD8+ T cells expressing CXCR3 (TNR3+). CDR3 loop: CASSLDVNQETQYF.